The T cell receptor beta chain described here comes from a study of T cell responses to AZD1222 COVID-19 vaccine. As regards this clone: The target antigen is unknown.

Only in-frame clones appear in the TCRdb table, and some are missing; sequencing was by immunoSEQ multiplex PCR. The sample shows more than 150,000 clones, about 86% of them seen only once. CDR1 is GTSNPN and CDR2 is SVGIG in the germline V gene (reference sequence). V was pared by 8 bases and J by 6 bases, with 8 bases of the junction left unmatched. This CDR3 has 13 residues. Study-level findings and limits: Spike was spanned by vaccine-associated CD4 TCRs, which were dominant at 160-218 and 743-854. The sample set comprised mostly white British donors with more females, and clonal diversity was possibly underestimated. Sampling that yielded the repertoires occurred only after the peak T cell response. The study reported that nearly half of spike-specific TCRs target unmutated variant regions.

The input for sequencing was peripheral blood, taken on day 0 of AZD1222 vaccination. The chain joins TRBV30 to TRBJ2-3; the match to TRBD2 covers 10 bases. The receptor was derived from an adult in good health. In DNA, the CDR3 is TGTGCCGAGGCTAGCGGGAGTGTGGATACGCAGTATTTT. The encoded protein is CAEASGSVDTQYF. Filled out from reference TRBV30 and TRBJ2-3, the complete variable domain reads SQTIHQWPATLVQPVGSPLSLECTVEGTSNPNLYWYRQAAGRGLQLLFYSVGIGQISSEVPQNLSASRPQDRQFILSSKKLLLSDSGFYLCAEASGSVDTQYFGPGTRLTVL.